This TCR beta chain is drawn from a study of identical twins. Study observations and caveats: The abundant beta clonotypes from cord blood had fewer insertions, and memory repertoires had none of this. The degree of excess twin sharing was weaker in beta out-of-frame sequences.

Concerning this clonotype: As yet, its antigen is unknown.

TCRdb passed the 5' RACE reads through MiXCR, listing each CDR3 protein once. The sample shows around 490,000 distinct CDR3 sequences, over 11% of them seen only once. All donors were healthy, and all were Caucasian. This CDR3 has 14 residues. V lost 2 bases and J lost 3; bases outside the gene matches: 2. These sequences were also reported in another study, on yellow fever vaccine responses in identical twins.

The sequence was collected from a young woman in good health. Material: CD4+ T cells sorted from blood. The chain has TRBV12-3 or TRBV12-4 and TRBJ2-7, with TRBD1 matching 9 bases. The CDR3 loop reads CASSLWDRDYEQYF. The CDR3 DNA sequence: TGTGCCAGCAGTTTATGGGACAGGGACTACGAGCAGTACTTC.